This T cell receptor beta chain was found in a study of T cell changes during pregnancy in multiple sclerosis (dated by TCRdb to about 2019). For the wider study: The study looked at changes in the T cell repertoire across pregnancy in women with multiple sclerosis.

Library construction relied on the immunoSEQ multiplex PCR assay. TCRdb provides this immuneACCESS table in a form limited to in-frame rearrangements. Some clones are lacking; in checked studies, under half of them reflect an unresolved V gene, and why the rest are absent is not known. The table for this sample lists approximately 29,000 clones; 85% to 90% of them were counted only once. Clones ranked in the top ten supply about 0.78% of the sample. Details on this clone: The clone's antigen remains unknown. No quality values exist for individual bases; no much larger clone is one base distant.

From the cysteine up to the phenylalanine, the CDR3 has a length of 15 residues. The CDR3 DNA has 45 bases and is translated from base 1. The germline V gene encodes CDR1 SGHVS and CDR2 FQNEAQ. V loses 3 bases, J loses 4 bases, and the germline ends lie 16 bases apart. The source of this sequence is a female donor with multiple sclerosis, enrolled in a pregnancy study. The chain is made from TRBV7-8 and TRBJ2-7; perhaps TRBD1 is the D gene, with 7 bases matching. The sample was CD4+ T cells from peripheral blood mononuclear cells, taken in the second trimester of pregnancy. CDR3 loop: CASSFTGEARYEQYF. The nucleotide sequence reads as follows: TGTGCCAGCAGCTTCACAGGGGAGGCCCGATACGAGCAGTACTTC.